These 21 T cell receptor beta chains were sequenced from one sample in a study of T cells in Graves' hyperthyroidism and ophthalmopathy. Amplified TCR beta CDR3 regions derived from RNA transcripts. When the TCR CDR3 underwent first-round RT-PCR, the HTBI primer set was used. MiXCR, applied by TCRdb to the multiplex PCR reads, yields one record per CDR3 protein. The top ten hold roughly 25% of the sample, which has roughly 350,000 distinct CDR3 sequences, around 14% seen once. What was sequenced was blood. These receptors were obtained from a woman in her twenties or thirties with Graves' hyperthyroidism.

This clonotype was observed a single time. A read error may be the cause here, since a much bigger clone is one base away. The CDR3 end shows no conserved phenylalanine or tryptophan, and so a read error is likely. V and J are TRBV19 and TRBJ2-1, with D perhaps matching TRBD2 (5 bases). The CDR3 runs to 14 residues. Germline V gene lookup returns CDR1 LNHDA and CDR2 SQIVND (reference sequence). Trimming shortened V by 5 bases and J by 2 bases, and 10 bases separated the two germline ends. The CDR3 DNA sequence: TGTGCCAGTAGTCGGGGAGTGACCTACAATGAGCAGTTCTCC. Translated: CASSRGVTYNEQFS.

This clonotype was counted ten times or more. This chain links TRBV11-1 with TRBJ2-5; TRBD1 or TRBD2 may be the D gene (6 bases each). Trimming stripped 5 bases from V and 12 bases from J, with 19 bases between. The CDR3 spans 13 residues. CDR1 and CDR2 from the germline V gene are SGHAT and FQDESV (reference sequence). The CDR3 nucleotides read TGTGCCAGCAGCCTGGAGGGGGAAGGGACGGAGTACTTC. This encodes CASSLEGEGTEYF. Full variable domain (missing parts from reference TRBV11-1 and TRBJ2-5): EAEVAQSPRYKITEKSQAVAFWCDPISGHATLYWYRQILGQGPELLVQFQDESVVDDSQLPKDRFSAERLKGVDSTLKIQPAELGDSAMYLCASSLEGEGTEYFGPGTRLLVL.

This chain uses TRBV19 with TRBJ1-5; D is perhaps TRBD1 (5 bases). The germline V gene has CDR1 LNHDA and CDR2 SQIVND (reference sequence). With 0 bases removed from V and 4 bases from J, the gap between germline ends came to 10 bases. This CDR3 region has 15 residues. CDR3 sequence: CASSIEGEVNQPQHF. In DNA form, the CDR3 reads TGTGCCAGTAGTATAGAGGGGGAAGTAAATCAGCCCCAGCATTTT.

This clonotype was counted many times. The V gene is TRBV29-1, the J gene TRBJ1-2; D ambiguous. Germline-derived CDR1 and CDR2 are SQVTM and ANQGSEA. V was pared by 2 bases and J by 4 bases, with 11 bases between. The CDR3 covers 13 residues. DNA of the CDR3: TGCAGCGTTGAACCAGTGGAGGGCTATGGCTACACCTTC. Amino acid sequence: CSVEPVEGYGYTF. The full variable domain, rest sourced from reference TRBV29-1 and TRBJ1-2, is SAVISQKPSRDICQRGTSLTIQCQVDSQVTMMFWYRQQPGQSLTLIATANQGSEATYESGFVIDKFPISRPNLTFSTLTVSNMSPEDSSIYLCSVEPVEGYGYTFGSGTRLTVV.

Ten or more counts support this clonotype. V gene TRBV28 combines with J gene TRBJ2-1; a weak D match, TRBD2 (5 bases). The CDR3 runs 12 residues. Germline CDR1 is MDHEN and CDR2 is SYDVKM. The V gene lost 7 bases and the J gene lost 3 bases, with 7 bases spanning the gap. The CDR3 sequence: CASKTSYNEQFF. CDR3 bases: TGTGCCAGCAAAACTAGCTACAATGAGCAGTTCTTC. Looking up the rest from reference TRBV28 and TRBJ2-1 gives the full variable domain: DVKVTQSSRYLVKRTGEKVFLECVQDMDHENMFWYRQDPGLGLRLIYFSYDVKMKEKGDIPEGYSVSREKKERFSLILESASTNQTSMYLCASKTSYNEQFFGPGTRLTVL.

This clonotype was detected many times. The chain couples TRBV6-8 to TRBJ2-2; a weak D match, TRBD2 (5 bases). This CDR3 region has 16 residues. The V end was cut by 3 bases, the J end by 0 bases, with 11 bases between. The V gene's germline CDR1 is MNHGY and CDR2 SAAAGT. CDR3 DNA: TGTGCCAGCAGTTATAGGAGGAACGCGAACACCGGGGAGCTGTTTTTT. This gives the protein CASSYRRNANTGELFF.

The V gene is TRBV6-1, the J gene TRBJ1-5; D is ambiguous. V was cut by 7 bases and J by 1 base, with 8 bases left in between. Germline CDR1 is MNHNS and CDR2 is SASEGT. The CDR3 runs 13 residues. The chain's CDR3 is CASIERSNQPQHF. The CDR3 coding sequence is TGTGCCAGCATAGAGAGAAGCAATCAGCCCCAGCATTTT.

At least ten counts were recorded for this clonotype. The genes are TRBV12-3 or TRBV12-4 and TRBJ2-3; TRBD2 matches at 11 bases. Trimming at V came to 0 bases and at J to 0 bases, leaving 8 bases not matched to a gene. CDR3 length equals 19 residues. The CDR3 DNA reads as TGTGCCAGCAGTTTAGCGCTAGCGGGAGGCGTGAGGAGCACAGATACGCAGTATTTT. Its translation is CASSLALAGGVRSTDTQYF.

The V and J genes are TRBV11-2 and TRBJ2-2, with 8 bases fitting TRBD2. V gave up 4 bases and J gave up 3 bases; unmatched junction bases: 7. Germline V gene sequence: CDR1 SGHAT, CDR2 FQNNGV. CDR3 length: 16 amino acids. CDR3 amino acids: CASSSLAGRDTGELFF. Written as DNA, the CDR3 is TGTGCCAGCAGCTCCTTAGCGGGAAGGGACACCGGGGAGCTGTTTTTT. Using reference TRBV11-2 and TRBJ2-2 for the parts outside the CDR3, the full variable domain is EAGVAQSPRYKIIEKRQSVAFWCNPISGHATLYWYQQILGQGPKLLIQFQNNGVVDDSQLPKDRFSAERLKGVDSTLKIQPAKLEDSAVYLCASSSLAGRDTGELFFGEGSRLTVL.

This clonotype was observed a handful of times. CDR3 residues: CASRGYESSPLHF. CDR3 in DNA: TGTGCCAGCAGGGGTTATGAGTCTTCACCCCTCCACTTT. The chain carries TRBV25-1 and TRBJ1-6; D is unresolved. With 6 bases removed from V and 9 bases from J, the gap between germline ends came to 12 bases. The germline V gene has CDR1 MGHDK and CDR2 SYGVNS. The CDR3 runs 13 residues.

This clonotype was seen repeatedly, ten times or more. J is TRBJ2-5 and V is TRBV24-1, with D perhaps given as TRBD1 or TRBD2 (6 bases each). This CDR3 spans 12 amino acids. Germline V gene data show CDR1 as KGHDR and CDR2 as SFDVKD. CDR3 DNA: TGTGCTCAGGAGGGGCAGGGGGAGACCCAGTACTTC. Translation: CAQEGQGETQYF.

V is TRBV29-1 and J is TRBJ2-1; either TRBD1 or TRBD2 may fit D (7 bases each). Deletions cut 4 bases from V and 0 bases from J, with 19 bases between. CDR3 length: 17 amino acids. Germline values: CDR1 SQVTM, CDR2 ANQGSEA. The CDR3 spells CSVGAGTAITSYNEQFF. CDR3 bases: TGCAGCGTTGGAGCGGGGACAGCTATAACCTCCTACAATGAGCAGTTCTTC.

In its sample, this clonotype was seen many times. The chain employs TRBV7-8 and TRBJ2-5, with 7 bases identical to TRBD2. Trimming removed 6 bases from V and 0 bases from J; junction bases left unmatched: 7. Germline assignment: CDR1 SGHVS and CDR2 FQNEAQ. The CDR3 loop spans 15 amino acids. In DNA, the CDR3 is TGTGCCAGCAGTTCTGACGGGGGGAACCAAGAGACCCAGTACTTC. This sequence encodes CASSSDGGNQETQYF.

Ten or more counts support this clonotype. CDR3 DNA: TGTGCCGTTCAACAGGGGCCCTATAGCGGAGCTAGCACAGATACGCAGTATTTT. Its translation: CAVQQGPYSGASTDTQYF. This chain connects TRBV28 to TRBJ2-3; TRBD1 is a possible D gene (7 bases). V lost 11 bases to trimming and J lost 0 bases, with 27 bases between them. The length of the CDR3 is 18 residues. From germline, CDR1 is MDHEN and CDR2 SYDVKM.

This clonotype was seen at least ten times. The chain links TRBV27 to TRBJ2-7; no firm D call. The DNA end is more similar to TRBJ2-1, so the J call may be wrong. This CDR3 is built from 13 residues. Germline V gene lookup returns CDR1 MNHEY and CDR2 SMNVEV (reference sequence). The CDR3 is CASSLGLSYKQFF. In DNA, the CDR3 is TGTGCCAGCAGTTTAGGCCTCTCCTACAAGCAGTTCTTC.

The CDR3 loop is CASSLDVRSGNTIYF. Here the CDR3 DNA reads TGCGCCAGCAGCTTAGACGTCCGCTCTGGAAACACCATATATTTT. The rearrangement uses TRBV5-1 and TRBJ1-3; D remains unclear. Germline V gene lookup returns CDR1 SGHRS and CDR2 YFSETQ. The CDR3 is made up of 15 amino acids. V lost 2 bases to trimming and J lost 0 bases, with 9 bases between them.

This clonotype showed up many times. The rearrangement links TRBV28 to TRBJ2-2; 7 positions match TRBD1. Germline CDR1 and CDR2: MDHEN and SYDVKM. V shed 0 bases and J 0 bases; nucleotides not matched to a gene: 7. There are 18 residues in the CDR3. The CDR3 reads CASSLWGSGQTNTGELFF. DNA for the CDR3: TGTGCCAGCAGTTTATGGGGGTCGGGACAGACGAACACCGGGGAGCTGTTTTTT.

This clonotype was found many times. J is TRBJ1-1 and V is TRBV11-2, with D uncertain. Germline V lookup: CDR1 SGHAT, CDR2 FQNNGV. V was pared by 3 bases and J by 2 bases, with 19 bases between. The CDR3 sequence is 17 residues long. CDR3 coding DNA: TGTGCCAGCAGCTTCTTAGAGGCCAGAACGACAAACACTGAAGCTTTCTTT. Protein: CASSFLEARTTNTEAFF.

This clonotype occurred a few times. The gene calls are TRBV6-1 and TRBJ1-5; the D is unclear. The ends were cut back, 8 bases at V and 2 bases at J, with 13 bases in the middle. There are 14 residues in the CDR3. Germline CDR1 reads MNHNS; CDR2 reads SASEGT. The CDR3 loop is CASYKSPGNQPQHF. The CDR3, as DNA: TGTGCCAGCTATAAGAGCCCGGGCAATCAGCCCCAGCATTTT.

This clonotype was observed many times. The CDR3 loop reads CASSLQGHTEAFF. The DNA of the CDR3 is TGTGCCAGCTCACTACAGGGCCACACTGAAGCTTTCTTT. The chain combines TRBV18 with TRBJ1-1; possible D gene TRBD1, 6 bases. This CDR3 spans 13 amino acids. CDR1 and CDR2 (germline): KGHSH, LQKENI. V lost 4 bases to trimming and J lost 3 bases, with 9 bases between them.

The chain couples TRBV7-9 to TRBJ2-3; D is undetermined. This CDR3 has 12 amino acids. Germline V gene sequence: CDR1 SEHNR, CDR2 FQNEAQ (reference sequence). Trimming took off 7 bases at V and 4 bases at J, with 9 bases between the two ends. The CDR3 DNA sequence: TGTGCCAGCAACCGTATATCAGATACGCAGTATTTT. Amino acid sequence: CASNRISDTQYF.